These 6 T cell receptor beta chains share one sample of origin, sequenced in a study of beta chain features in type 1 diabetes. The whole isolated RNA underwent reverse transcription, so sequencing captured expressed TCRB transcripts. Sequencing was performed with immunoSEQ multiplex PCR; in TCRdb, only in-frame clones are kept and a portion is missing. Of hundreds of thousands of clones listed, 14% were seen once; the top ten hold 0.035% to 0.04%. Material: naive CD4+ T cells from blood. The receptor source for this set is a man younger than 40 in good health.

This chain joins TRBV7-2 and TRBJ1-6, with TRBD1 matching over 7 bases. The junction had 3 bases not matched to a gene; V was cut back by 5 bases and J by 8 bases. This CDR3 spans 13 amino acids. CDR1 is SGHTA, CDR2 FQGNSA, per germline. This CDR3 is CASSTGVYSPLHF. Written as DNA, the CDR3 is TGTGCCAGCAGCACAGGGGTATATTCACCCCTCCACTTT.

This clone has a handful of counts. The rearrangement uses TRBV9 and TRBJ2-7, with TRBD1 identical over 7 bases. Trimming took 3 bases from V and 1 from J; bases not matched to a gene: 4. This CDR3 has 14 amino acids. The germline CDR1 and CDR2 sequences are SGDLS and YYNGEE. The CDR3 DNA is TGTGCCAGCAGCGCCGGGGACAGATCCTACGAGCAGTACTTC. This codes for CASSAGDRSYEQYF.

This clone was counted between two and nine times. The CDR3 loop reads CASSIRDRIWDIQYF. CDR3 nucleotides: TGTGCCAGTAGTATCCGGGACAGGATATGGGACATTCAGTACTTC. The rearrangement joins TRBV19 to TRBJ2-4, with 8 bases matching TRBD1. The V and J ends lost 3 bases and 8 bases, in that order; junction bases with no gene match: 9. Germline V CDR1 and CDR2: LNHDA, SQIVND (reference sequence). The CDR3 consists of 15 residues.

This clone has a handful of counts. The rearrangement links TRBV9 to TRBJ2-7, with 7 bases lining up with TRBD2. Germline V lookup: CDR1 SGDLS, CDR2 YYNGEE. The CDR3 has 15 residues. The trim removed 4 bases at V and 3 bases at J, leaving 10 bases unmatched. CDR3 in amino acids: CASSQNPGLNYEQYF. The CDR3 DNA is TGTGCCAGCAGCCAGAACCCGGGACTAAACTACGAGCAGTACTTC. The variable domain in full, completed from reference TRBV9 and TRBJ2-7, reads DSGVTQTPKHLITATGQRVTLRCSPRSGDLSVYWYQQSLDQGLQFLIQYYNGEERAKGNILERFSAQQFPDLHSELNLSSLELGDSALYFCASSQNPGLNYEQYFGPGTRLTVT.

This clone came up many times. The V call is TRBV23-1, the J call TRBJ2-5; the D gene is possibly TRBD1 (6 bases). TRBV23-1 is an ORF; its function is uncertain. This CDR3 has 13 amino acids. V lost 8 bases to trimming and J lost 5 bases, with 15 bases between them. The CDR3 spells CASPSTGRETQYF. As DNA, the CDR3 is TGCGCCAGCCCCTCGACAGGTCGCGAGACCCAGTACTTC.

The V and J genes are TRBV7-7 and TRBJ1-4; 7 nucleotides line up with TRBD1. CDR3 length equals 15 residues. Germline V gene data show CDR1 as SSHAT and CDR2 as FNYEAQ (reference sequence). V shed 5 bases, J shed 3 bases, and the junction held 6 bases outside the gene matches. Written as DNA, the CDR3 is TGTGCCAGCAGCGTCCGACAGGGATCTAATGAAAAACTGTTTTTT. Its translation: CASSVRQGSNEKLFF.